This T cell receptor (beta chain) was captured in a study of blood T cells in healthy people across ages. Study in general: Capturing about one barcoded beta molecule per two T cells was achieved by template switching.

This clonotype has a count of ten or more. Being one base from a much bigger clone, this may be a read error. Using a J-beta primer mix together with a sample-barcoded 5' primer, a second PCR was run for roughly 6 to 12 cycles. Via MiXCR, TCRdb re-called the 5' RACE reads, giving one row per CDR3 protein. The data hold about 640,000 distinct CDR3 sequences, with approximately 30% observed a single time. This clonotype originated in a woman of 80 years or more in good health. The sequencing sample was made of blood.

CDR3 nucleotide sequence: TGCGCCAGCAGCGCGACCTCCAATGAGCAGTACTTC. This sequence encodes CASSATSNEQYF. This sequence joins TRBV5-1 and TRBJ2-5; no firm D call. CDR3 length: 12 residues. Germline lookup yields CDR1 SGHRS and CDR2 YFSETQ. Trimming took 4 bases from V and 11 from J, leaving 15 bases between them.